These T cell receptor beta chains were read from a single sample in a study of somatic mutations in cytotoxic T cells in rheumatoid arthritis. Assay: immunoSEQ multiplex PCR; the TCRdb copy retains only in-frame clones and omits some. Counted here are some 18,000 clones, over 60% occurring once; the ten biggest clones make up under 30%. The sample consisted of CD8+ T cells sorted from blood. These receptors were taken from an adult with rheumatoid arthritis. Both conserved end residues are part of each CDR3. D genes are given only for firm matches. Clone size is shown for a subset of rows, as once, few, many or a class of expanded clone.

d_call clone_size j_call v_call cdr3_aa cdr3_nt
TRBD1 few TRBJ1-2 TRBV30 CAWRADRGNRYGYTF TGTGCCTGGAGGGCGGACAGGGGCAACCGGTATGGCTACACCTTC
NA NA TRBJ1-1 TRBV1 CTSSLDRVVHTEAFF TGCACCAGCAGCCTGGACAGGGTGGTACACACTGAAGCTTTCTTT
TRBD2 NA TRBJ2-6 TRBV19 CASSMMGGVYSGANVLTF TGTGCCAGTAGTATGATGGGGGGGGTATACTCTGGGGCCAACGTCCTGACTTTC
NA NA TRBJ1-1 TRBV9 CASSEHGTEAFF TGTGCCAGCAGCGAACACGGCACTGAAGCTTTCTTT
NA once TRBJ2-1 TRBV13 CASSLASSSYNEQFF TGTGCCAGCAGCTTGGCTTCCAGCTCCTACAATGAGCAGTTCTTC
TRBD1 NA TRBJ1-2 TRBV10-3 CAISEPGQARGYTF TGTGCCATCAGTGAGCCGGGACAGGCTCGAGGCTACACCTTC
NA NA TRBJ1-1 TRBV10-3 CAISEAPGTEAFF TGTGCCATCAGTGAGGCCCCGGGCACTGAAGCTTTCTTT
NA NA TRBJ2-1 TRBV7-6 CASSLVAGDGDEQFF TGTGCCAGCAGCTTGGTGGCAGGGGATGGAGATGAGCAGTTCTTC
NA NA TRBJ2-7 TRBV28 CASSFARTAYF TGTGCCAGCAGTTTTGCAAGGACAGCTTACTTC
TRBD2 NA TRBJ2-5 TRBV14 CASSPFEIAGGPQETQYF TGTGCCAGCAGCCCCTTCGAGATAGCGGGGGGACCCCAAGAGACCCAGTACTTC
TRBD1 few TRBJ2-1 TRBV6-1 CASARTGEVNEQFF TGTGCCAGCGCTCGGACAGGGGAGGTCAATGAGCAGTTCTTC
NA NA TRBJ1-1 TRBV30 CAWRDPRGSTEAFF TGTGCCTGGAGAGACCCAAGGGGCTCCACCGAAGCTTTCTTT
NA NA TRBJ2-3 TRBV10-2 CASRATTDTQYF TGCGCCAGCAGAGCGACCACAGATACGCAGTATTTT
NA NA TRBJ1-6 TRBV19 CASRVSGIIGNSPLHF TGTGCCAGTAGGGTCAGCGGGATAATTGGGAATTCACCCCTCCACTTT
TRBD2 NA TRBJ2-1 TRBV11-2 CASSPPGASGYNEQFF TGTGCCAGCAGCCCCCCTGGGGCTAGCGGATACAATGAGCAGTTCTTC
NA NA TRBJ1-5 TRBV6-1 CASSEALKGSAGPQHF TGTGCCAGCAGTGAAGCGCTGAAGGGGTCCGCGGGGCCCCAGCATTTT
NA once TRBJ2-7 TRBV5-6 CASSLRVGSHEQYF TGTGCCAGCAGCTTGAGGGTCGGGAGCCACGAGCAGTACTTC
NA NA TRBJ1-1 TRBV28 CASSLGGGQGLSNTEAFF TGTGCCAGCAGTTTGGGGGGTGGTCAGGGGTTATCGAACACTGAAGCTTTCTTT
NA NA TRBJ1-5 TRBV6-5 CASSRVARSNQPQHF TGTGCCAGCAGTCGAGTGGCCCGGAGCAATCAGCCCCAGCATTTT
TRBD1 NA TRBJ2-2 TRBV2 CASGPWTGSTGELFF TGTGCCAGCGGGCCTTGGACAGGGTCCACCGGGGAGCTGTTTTTT
NA NA TRBJ2-7 TRBV13 CASSLASSEQYF TGTGCCAGCAGCTTAGCCTCCTCGGAGCAGTACTTC
NA NA TRBJ2-5 TRBV6-6 CASTLRGQGVGKTQYF TGTGCCAGCACGCTAAGGGGCCAGGGAGTGGGAAAGACCCAGTACTTC
TRBD2 NA TRBJ2-1 TRBV27 CASSLAGGPRNEQFF TGTGCCAGCAGTTTAGCGGGGGGGCCGAGGAATGAGCAGTTCTTC
NA NA TRBJ1-2 TRBV6-1 CASSDEGYGYTF TGTGCCAGCAGTGACGAGGGCTATGGCTACACCTTC
NA few TRBJ2-7 TRBV19 CASSTGTLLEQYF TGTGCCAGTAGCACCGGGACACTCCTCGAGCAGTACTTC
NA NA TRBJ2-5 TRBV19 CASSIRGDGETQYF TGTGCCAGTAGTATACGCGGAGACGGGGAGACCCAGTACTTC
TRBD1 NA TRBJ1-2 TRBV7-9 CASSFKGQANYGYTF TGTGCCAGCAGTTTCAAGGGACAGGCGAACTATGGCTACACCTTC
TRBD2 NA TRBJ2-1 TRBV27 CASSLSTSGRDEQFF TGTGCCAGCAGTTTATCGACTAGCGGGAGAGATGAGCAGTTCTTC
NA NA TRBJ2-1 TRBV11-3 CASSLRDSNYNEQFF TGTGCCAGCAGCTTACGGGACTCGAACTACAATGAGCAGTTCTTC
NA NA TRBJ2-1 TRBV5-4 CASSFFWDKPYNEQFF TGTGCCAGCAGCTTTTTCTGGGACAAGCCCTACAATGAGCAGTTCTTC
NA few TRBJ2-7 TRBV2 CASGGSSNPYEQYF TGTGCCAGCGGCGGGTCTAGCAACCCCTACGAGCAGTACTTC
NA once TRBJ2-2 TRBV27 CASSLFGGGRTGELFF TGTGCCAGCAGTTTATTTGGGGGGGGCCGGACCGGGGAGCTGTTTTTT
NA few TRBJ2-1 TRBV18 CASSPGGNEQFF TGTGCCAGCTCACCGGGAGGTAATGAGCAGTTCTTC
NA NA TRBJ2-3 TRBV14 CASSQSFGGITDTQYF TGTGCCAGCAGCCAATCCTTTGGGGGGATCACAGATACGCAGTATTTT
NA NA TRBJ1-2 TRBV6-5 CASSSGALNYGYTF TGTGCCAGCAGTTCAGGGGCCCTAAACTATGGCTACACCTTC
NA NA TRBJ2-6 TRBV6-5 CASGSRASGANVLTF TGTGCCAGCGGTTCGCGGGCCTCTGGGGCCAACGTCCTGACTTTC
NA NA TRBJ2-5 TRBV7-2 CASSPRTTEETQYF TGTGCCAGCAGCCCACGAACTACTGAAGAGACCCAGTACTTC
NA NA TRBJ2-3 TRBV7-6 CASTRGETSTDTQYF TGTGCCAGCACCAGGGGGGAAACAAGCACAGATACGCAGTATTTT
NA once TRBJ1-6 TRBV28 CASTLPGLGSPLHF TGTGCCAGCACCCTACCGGGGCTCGGTTCACCCCTCCACTTT
NA NA TRBJ2-5 TRBV11-2 CASSLSSGLQETQYF TGTGCCAGCAGCTTATCCTCGGGACTGCAAGAGACCCAGTACTTC
TRBD1 NA TRBJ2-7 TRBV5-5 CASSFTGEEQYF TGTGCCAGCAGCTTTACAGGGGAGGAGCAGTACTTC
NA NA TRBJ1-2 TRBV2 CASISSVEGLSGYTF TGTGCCAGCATCTCCTCGGTGGAGGGGCTCAGTGGCTACACCTTC
NA NA TRBJ1-5 TRBV27 CASSHGRGVQPQHF TGTGCCAGCAGTCATGGACGGGGCGTACAGCCCCAGCATTTT
TRBD2 NA TRBJ2-1 TRBV7-6 CASSLGTRYEQFF TGTGCCAGCAGCTTAGGGACTAGATATGAGCAGTTCTTC
NA NA TRBJ2-5 TRBV19 CASSIFAYGNQETQYF TGTGCCAGTAGTATCTTCGCCTATGGAAACCAAGAGACCCAGTACTTC
NA NA TRBJ1-1 TRBV4-1 CASSEGRRKKNTEAFF TGCGCCAGCAGCGAGGGACGGAGAAAAAAGAACACTGAAGCTTTCTTT
TRBD1 NA TRBJ1-1 TRBV6-5 CASSYPRGSGGTEAFF TGTGCCAGCAGTTACCCGAGGGGCTCAGGGGGCACTGAAGCTTTCTTT
TRBD1 NA TRBJ1-1 TRBV7-9 CASSPRQGMNTEAFF TGTGCCAGCAGCCCTCGACAGGGTATGAACACTGAAGCTTTCTTT
NA NA TRBJ1-1 TRBV19 CASGVGTEAFF TGTGCCAGCGGAGTCGGGACCGAAGCTTTCTTT
TRBD2 NA TRBJ2-1 TRBV25-1 CATDPGLAGEFEQFF TGTGCCACCGATCCGGGACTAGCGGGAGAGTTTGAGCAGTTCTTC
NA NA TRBJ2-7 TRBV19 CASSTYPGPYEQYF TGTGCCAGTAGTACCTACCCGGGGCCCTACGAGCAGTACTTC
NA NA TRBJ2-5 TRBV5-4 CASSLEETQYF TGTGCCAGCAGCTTGGAGGAGACCCAGTACTTC
NA NA TRBJ2-3 TRBV6-5 CASSSTGMNTDTQYF TGTGCCAGCAGTTCCACAGGGATGAATACAGATACGCAGTATTTT
NA NA TRBJ1-2 TRBV27 CASSQDRRLSLSNTF TGTGCCAGCAGTCAAGACAGGCGGTTGTCGTTGTCGAACACCTTC
NA NA TRBJ1-2 TRBV9 CASSVDFSNYGYTF TGTGCCAGCAGCGTAGATTTCTCTAACTATGGCTACACCTTC
NA NA TRBJ2-5 TRBV7-6 CASSGGTVGRTQYF TGTGCCAGCAGCGGAGGAACAGTGGGGAGAACCCAGTACTTC
NA NA TRBJ1-6 TRBV4-1 CASSPPTMGDPLHF TGCGCCAGCAGCCCGCCTACCATGGGGGACCCCCTCCACTTT
NA NA TRBJ2-7 TRBV28 CASSLGGTYEQYF TGTGCCAGCAGTCTAGGGGGGACCTACGAGCAGTACTTC